This passage covers 2 T cell receptor beta chains from one sample sequenced in a study of shared clonotypes between healthy human individuals. TCRdb's table, derived via immunoSEQ multiplex PCR, lists solely in-frame clones and lacks some. The top ten hold about 1.8% of the sample, which has approximately 740,000 clones, about 74% seen once. Material for sequencing was memory CD4+ T cells sorted from blood. Stated subset: CD45RA-negative fraction. The receptors come from a woman aged 25 to 39 in good health.

The V and J genes are TRBV7-9 and TRBJ1-5; D gene ambiguous. The V gene's germline CDR1 is SEHNR and CDR2 FQNEAQ (reference sequence). The CDR3 length is 13 residues. V dropped 4 bases and J dropped 6 bases, with 10 bases sitting between them. This CDR3 reads CASSSQEGQPQHF. Here the CDR3 DNA reads TGTGCCAGCAGCTCCCAGGAGGGTCAGCCCCAGCATTTT.

This clone appeared once. The chain carries TRBV28 and TRBJ1-2; TRBD1 might be the D (5 bases). The ends were cut back, 6 bases at V and 7 bases at J, with 12 bases in the middle. The germline V gene has CDR1 MDHEN and CDR2 SYDVKM. The CDR3 is 12 residues long. The CDR3 protein is CASSYGGFGYTF. CDR3 bases: TGTGCCAGCAGCTATGGGGGGTTTGGCTACACCTTC.